The clone carrying this T cell receptor beta chain was observed a few times. What it recognizes is unknown. The data were obtained in a study of identical twins. The germline CDR1 and CDR2 sequences are MNHNS and SASEGT. Trimming removed 6 bases at V and 0 bases at J, with 11 bases between. The CDR3 is 15 residues long. Study results and limitations: Diverse VJ usage suggested most zero-insertion clonotypes were not invariant T cells. Model-predicted out-of-frame TCR alpha sharing fell below observed values in monozygotic twins.

Template switching added a universal primer binding site, and final cDNA carried unique molecular identifiers. One entry per CDR3 protein, called by TCRdb with MiXCR from the 5' RACE reads. The repertoire has approximately 280,000 distinct CDR3 sequences, about 8.9% of them found once; the top ten carry approximately 2%. These data are also associated with another study on yellow fever vaccine responses in identical twins.

Specimen: memory (CD45RO+) T cells sorted from blood. The chain combines TRBV6-1 with TRBJ2-2, with D tentatively TRBD1 (5 bases). The source is a woman between 18 and 30 years old in good health. The CDR3 sequence is CASRRQNANTGELFF. As DNA, the CDR3 is TGTGCCAGCAGACGACAGAACGCGAACACCGGGGAGCTGTTTTTT.